This entry features one TCR beta chain sequence. This sample is drawn from a study of T cells expressing NK-cell markers. As for the study in general: In the group of eight sequenced donors, seven were HCMV-seropositive and one was seronegative.

Researchers built TCR beta cDNA using 5'RACE template switching with UMIs. TCRdb reworked the 5' RACE reads into one entry per CDR3 protein, no DNA. The repertoire table contains about 550,000 distinct CDR3 sequences. The sequencing input was blood T cells: a sorted CD56 or NKG2C T cell subset, CD4+ or CD8+ T cells, or bulk PBMC T cells (not recorded which). This TCR was recovered from a man aged 18 to 30 in good health.

The CDR3 sequence is CASSLAGGGETQYF. V usage is TRBV5-1 and J usage is TRBJ2-5; TCRdb outputs TRBD2, but without DNA this stays unchecked. Germline assignment: CDR1 SGHRS and CDR2 YFSETQ. This CDR3 contains 14 residues. The full variable domain, rest sourced from reference TRBV5-1 and TRBJ2-5, is KAGVTQTPRYLIKTRGQQVTLSCSPISGHRSVSWYQQTPGQGLQFLFEYFSETQRNKGNFPGRFSGRQFSNSRSEMNVSTLELGDSALYLCASSLAGGGETQYFGPGTRLLVL.